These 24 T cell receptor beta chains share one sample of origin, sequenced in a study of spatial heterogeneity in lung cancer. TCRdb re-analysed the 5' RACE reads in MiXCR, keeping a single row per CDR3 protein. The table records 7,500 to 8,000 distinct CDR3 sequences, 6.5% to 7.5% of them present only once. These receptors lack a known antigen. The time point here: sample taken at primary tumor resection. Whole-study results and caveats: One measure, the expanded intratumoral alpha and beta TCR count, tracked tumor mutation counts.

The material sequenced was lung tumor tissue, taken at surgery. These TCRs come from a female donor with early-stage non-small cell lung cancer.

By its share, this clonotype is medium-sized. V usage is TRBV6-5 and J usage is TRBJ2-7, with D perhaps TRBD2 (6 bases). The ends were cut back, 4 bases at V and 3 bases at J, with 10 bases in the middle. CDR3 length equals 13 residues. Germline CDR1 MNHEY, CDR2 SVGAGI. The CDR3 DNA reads TGTGCCAGCAGTTTCGGGAGAGGCTACGAGCAGTACTTC. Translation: CASSFGRGYEQYF.

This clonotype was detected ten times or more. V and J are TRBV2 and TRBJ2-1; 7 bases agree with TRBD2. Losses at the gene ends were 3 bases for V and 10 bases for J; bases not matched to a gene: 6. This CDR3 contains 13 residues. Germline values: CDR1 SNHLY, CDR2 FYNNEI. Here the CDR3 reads CASSDGQGGEQFF. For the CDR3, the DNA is TGTGCCAGCAGTGATGGGCAGGGAGGGGAGCAGTTCTTC.

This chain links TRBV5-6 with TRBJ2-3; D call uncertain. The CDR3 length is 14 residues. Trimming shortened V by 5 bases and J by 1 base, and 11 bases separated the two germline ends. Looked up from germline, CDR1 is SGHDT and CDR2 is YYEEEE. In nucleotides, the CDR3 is TGTGCCAGCAGTCCCCCGGACCGCACAGATACGCAGTATTTT. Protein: CASSPPDRTDTQYF.

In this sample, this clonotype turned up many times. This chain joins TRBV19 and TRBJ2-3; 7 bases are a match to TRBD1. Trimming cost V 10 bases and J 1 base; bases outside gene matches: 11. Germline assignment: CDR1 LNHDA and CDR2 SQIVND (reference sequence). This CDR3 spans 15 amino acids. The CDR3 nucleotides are TGTGCCACGAAGGGACCCGGGACAGGCACAGATACGCAGTATTTT. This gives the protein CATKGPGTGTDTQYF. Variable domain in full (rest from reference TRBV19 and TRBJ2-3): DGGITQSPKYLFRKEGQNVTLSCEQNLNHDAMYWYRQDPGQGLRLIYYSQIVNDFQKGDIAEGYSVSREKKESFPLTVTSAQKNPTAFYLCATKGPGTGTDTQYFGPGTRLTVL.

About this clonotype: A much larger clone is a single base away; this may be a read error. In DNA form, the CDR3 reads TGTGCCAGCAGCTTGAGGACCATTGGCGGGCCTACGGTAGTGGAGACCCAGTACTTC. It specifies CASSLRTIGGPTVVETQYF. The chain carries TRBV7-8 and TRBJ2-5; D might be TRBD2 (5 bases). The CDR3 is 19 residues long. The V end was cut by 3 bases, the J end by 5 bases, with 28 bases between. Per germline, CDR1 SGHVS and CDR2 FQNEAQ.

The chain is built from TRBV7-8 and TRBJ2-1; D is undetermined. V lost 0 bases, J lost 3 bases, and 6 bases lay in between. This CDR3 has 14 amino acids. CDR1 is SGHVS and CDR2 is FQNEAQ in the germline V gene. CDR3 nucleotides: TGTGCCAGCAGCTTAGCATCAAGCTACAATGAGCAGTTCTTC. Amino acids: CASSLASSYNEQFF. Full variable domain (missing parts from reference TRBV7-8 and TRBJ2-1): GAGVSQSPRYKVAKRGQDVALRCDPISGHVSLFWYQQALGQGPEFLTYFQNEAQLDKSGLPSDRFFAERPEGSVSTLKIQRTQQEDSAVYLCASSLASSYNEQFFGPGTRLTVL.

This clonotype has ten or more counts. The CDR3 sequence: CASSWGQGSSPLHF. In DNA form, the CDR3 reads TGTGCCAGCAGTTGGGGACAGGGGAGTTCACCCCTCCACTTT. This sequence joins TRBV12-3 or TRBV12-4 and TRBJ1-6, with TRBD1 matching 10 bases. This CDR3 is 14 amino acids long. The ends lost 4 bases at V and 9 bases at J; junction bases unmatched: 3.

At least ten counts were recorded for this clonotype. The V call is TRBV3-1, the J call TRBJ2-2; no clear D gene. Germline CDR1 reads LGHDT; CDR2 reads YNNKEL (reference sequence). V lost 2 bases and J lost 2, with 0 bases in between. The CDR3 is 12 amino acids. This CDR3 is CASSQNTGELFF. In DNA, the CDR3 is TGTGCCAGCAGCCAAAACACCGGGGAGCTGTTTTTT.

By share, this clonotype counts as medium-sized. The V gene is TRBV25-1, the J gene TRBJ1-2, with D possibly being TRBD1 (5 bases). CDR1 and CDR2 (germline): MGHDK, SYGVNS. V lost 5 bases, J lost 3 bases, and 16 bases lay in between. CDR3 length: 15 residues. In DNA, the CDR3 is TGTGCCAGCAGTAAGACCCGGGACGCGCACTATGGCTACACCTTC. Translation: CASSKTRDAHYGYTF.

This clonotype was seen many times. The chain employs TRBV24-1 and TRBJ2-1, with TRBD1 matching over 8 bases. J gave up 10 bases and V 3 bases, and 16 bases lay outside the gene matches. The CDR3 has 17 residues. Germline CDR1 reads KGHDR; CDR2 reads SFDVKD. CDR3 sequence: CATSDGQGVTGTKEQFF. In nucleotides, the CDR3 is TGTGCCACCAGTGATGGACAGGGAGTAACGGGGACAAAGGAGCAGTTCTTC.

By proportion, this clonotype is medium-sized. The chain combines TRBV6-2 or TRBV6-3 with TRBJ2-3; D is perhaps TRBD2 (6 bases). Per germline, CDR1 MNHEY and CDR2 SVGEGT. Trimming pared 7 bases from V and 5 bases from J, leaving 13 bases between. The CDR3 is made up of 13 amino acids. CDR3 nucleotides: TGTGCCAGCACCGGAGGGCCGGGAGATACGCAGTATTTT. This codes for CASTGGPGDTQYF.

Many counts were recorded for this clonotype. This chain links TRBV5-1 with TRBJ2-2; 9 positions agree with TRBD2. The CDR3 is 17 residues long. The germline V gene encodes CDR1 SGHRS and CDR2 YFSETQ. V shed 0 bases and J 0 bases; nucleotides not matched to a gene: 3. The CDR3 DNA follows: TGCGCCAGCAGCTTGGTACCTAGCGGGACGAACACCGGGGAGCTGTTTTTT. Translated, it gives CASSLVPSGTNTGELFF.

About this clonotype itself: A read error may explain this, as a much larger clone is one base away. The CDR3 DNA sequence: TGCACCAGCAGCAGACTAGCGGAAACAGATACGCAGTATTTT. This translates into CTSSRLAETDTQYF. The chain uses TRBV5-1 and TRBJ2-3, with 9 bases lining up with TRBD2. The CDR3 is made up of 14 amino acids. From germline, CDR1 is SGHRS and CDR2 YFSETQ. Variable domain in full (rest from reference TRBV5-1 and TRBJ2-3): KAGVTQTPRYLIKTRGQQVTLSCSPISGHRSVSWYQQTPGQGLQFLFEYFSETQRNKGNFPGRFSGRQFSNSRSEMNVSTLELGDSALYLCTSSRLAETDTQYFGPGTRLTVL.

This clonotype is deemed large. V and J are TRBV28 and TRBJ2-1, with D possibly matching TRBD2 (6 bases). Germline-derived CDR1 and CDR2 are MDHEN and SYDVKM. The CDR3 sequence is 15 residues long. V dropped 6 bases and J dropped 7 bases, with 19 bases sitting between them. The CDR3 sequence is CASSPMRGGLNEQFF. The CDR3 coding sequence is TGTGCCAGCAGCCCTATGAGGGGAGGATTAAATGAGCAGTTCTTC. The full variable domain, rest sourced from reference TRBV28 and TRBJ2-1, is DVKVTQSSRYLVKRTGEKVFLECVQDMDHENMFWYRQDPGLGLRLIYFSYDVKMKEKGDIPEGYSVSREKKERFSLILESASTNQTSMYLCASSPMRGGLNEQFFGPGTRLTVL.

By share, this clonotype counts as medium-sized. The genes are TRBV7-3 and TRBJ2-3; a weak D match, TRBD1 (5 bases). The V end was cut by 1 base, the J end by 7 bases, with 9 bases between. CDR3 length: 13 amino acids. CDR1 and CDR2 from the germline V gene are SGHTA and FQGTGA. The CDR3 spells CASSLRGLNTQYF. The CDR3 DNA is TGTGCCAGCAGCTTAAGGGGCTTGAATACGCAGTATTTT.

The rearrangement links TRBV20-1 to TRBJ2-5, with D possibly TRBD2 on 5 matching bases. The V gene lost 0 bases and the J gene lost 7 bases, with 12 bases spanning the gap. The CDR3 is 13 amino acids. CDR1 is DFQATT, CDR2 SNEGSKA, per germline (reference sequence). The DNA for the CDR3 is TGCAGTGCTAGAGATTGGGAGACGGCGACCCAGTACTTC. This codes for CSARDWETATQYF.

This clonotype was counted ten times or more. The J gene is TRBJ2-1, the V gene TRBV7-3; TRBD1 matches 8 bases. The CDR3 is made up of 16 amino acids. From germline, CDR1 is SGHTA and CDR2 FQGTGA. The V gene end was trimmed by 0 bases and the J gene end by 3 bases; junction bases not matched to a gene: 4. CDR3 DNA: TGTGCCAGCAGCTTAACTTGGACAGGGAACTACAATGAGCAGTTCTTC. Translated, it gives CASSLTWTGNYNEQFF.

For the CDR3, the DNA is TGTGCCAGCAGTTACTACAGGGTTTCGAACACCGGGGAGCTGTTTTTT. It yields the protein CASSYYRVSNTGELFF. The rearrangement links TRBV6-6 to TRBJ2-2; D is perhaps TRBD1 (6 bases). The CDR3 consists of 16 residues. Per germline, CDR1 MNHNY and CDR2 SVGAGI (reference sequence). The V gene lost 1 base and the J gene lost 0 bases, with 9 bases spanning the gap.

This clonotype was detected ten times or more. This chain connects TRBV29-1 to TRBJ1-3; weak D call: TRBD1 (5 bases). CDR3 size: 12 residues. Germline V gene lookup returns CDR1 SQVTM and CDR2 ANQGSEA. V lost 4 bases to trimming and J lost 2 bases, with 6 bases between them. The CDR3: CSVGGAGNTIYF. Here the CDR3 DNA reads TGCAGCGTTGGGGGGGCTGGAAACACCATATATTTT.

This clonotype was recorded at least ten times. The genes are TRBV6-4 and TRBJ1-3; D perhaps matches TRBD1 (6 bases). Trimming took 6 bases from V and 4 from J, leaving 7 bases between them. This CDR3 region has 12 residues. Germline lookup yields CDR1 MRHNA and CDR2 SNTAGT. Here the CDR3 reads CASRQGGNTIYF. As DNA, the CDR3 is TGTGCCAGCAGACAGGGAGGAAACACCATATATTTT.

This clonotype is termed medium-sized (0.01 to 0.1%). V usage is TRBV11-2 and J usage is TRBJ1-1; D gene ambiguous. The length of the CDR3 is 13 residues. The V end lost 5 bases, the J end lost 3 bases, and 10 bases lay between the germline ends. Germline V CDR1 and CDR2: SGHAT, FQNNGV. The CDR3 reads CASSLSGYTEAFF. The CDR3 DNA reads TGTGCCAGCAGCCTTTCGGGGTACACTGAAGCTTTCTTT.

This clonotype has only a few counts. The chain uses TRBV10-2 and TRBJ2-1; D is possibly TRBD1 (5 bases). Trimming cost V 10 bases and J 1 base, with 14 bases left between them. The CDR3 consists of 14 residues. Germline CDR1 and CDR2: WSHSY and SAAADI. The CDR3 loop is CATGETGSYNEQFF. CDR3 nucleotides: TGCGCCACCGGAGAAACAGGATCCTACAATGAGCAGTTCTTC.

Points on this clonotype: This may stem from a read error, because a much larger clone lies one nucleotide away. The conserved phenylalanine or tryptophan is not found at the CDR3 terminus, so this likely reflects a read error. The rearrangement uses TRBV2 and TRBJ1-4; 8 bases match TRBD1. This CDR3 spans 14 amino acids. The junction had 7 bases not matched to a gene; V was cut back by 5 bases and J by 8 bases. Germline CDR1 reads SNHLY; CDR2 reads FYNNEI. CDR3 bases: TGTGCCAGCAGTACCCAGGGGGCATTCGAAAAACTGTTTTAT. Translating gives CASSTQGAFEKLFY.

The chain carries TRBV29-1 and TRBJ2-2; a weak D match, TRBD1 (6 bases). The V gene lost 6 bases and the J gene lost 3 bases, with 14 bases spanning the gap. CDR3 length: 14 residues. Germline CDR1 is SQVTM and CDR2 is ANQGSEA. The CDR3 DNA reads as TGCAGCGTCGCCCCCAGGGGAGACACCGGGGAGCTGTTTTTT. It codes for CSVAPRGDTGELFF.